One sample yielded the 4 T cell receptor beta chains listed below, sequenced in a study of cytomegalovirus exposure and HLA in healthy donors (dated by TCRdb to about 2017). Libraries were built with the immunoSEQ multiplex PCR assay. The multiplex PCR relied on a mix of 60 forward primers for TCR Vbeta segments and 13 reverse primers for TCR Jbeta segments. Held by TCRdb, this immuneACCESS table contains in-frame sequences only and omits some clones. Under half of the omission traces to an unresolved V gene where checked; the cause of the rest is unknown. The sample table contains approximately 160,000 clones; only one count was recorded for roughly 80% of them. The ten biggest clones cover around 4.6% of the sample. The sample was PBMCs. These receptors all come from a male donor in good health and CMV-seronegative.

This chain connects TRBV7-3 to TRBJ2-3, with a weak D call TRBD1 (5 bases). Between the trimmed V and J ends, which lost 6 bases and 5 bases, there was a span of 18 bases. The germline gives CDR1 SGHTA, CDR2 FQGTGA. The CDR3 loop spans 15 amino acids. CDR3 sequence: CASRPAGSAGDTQYF. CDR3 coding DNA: TGTGCCAGCAGACCAGCAGGGTCAGCCGGAGATACGCAGTATTTT.

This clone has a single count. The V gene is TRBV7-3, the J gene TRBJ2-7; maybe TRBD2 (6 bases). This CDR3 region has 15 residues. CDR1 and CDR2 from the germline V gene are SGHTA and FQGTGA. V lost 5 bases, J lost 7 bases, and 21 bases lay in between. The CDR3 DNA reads TGTGCCAGCAGCATGGGAGGACATCGAAGGGAGGAGCAGTACTTC. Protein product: CASSMGGHRREEQYF. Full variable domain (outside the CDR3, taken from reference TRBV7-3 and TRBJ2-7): GAGVSQTPSNKVTEKGKYVELRCDPISGHTALYWYRQSLGQGPEFLIYFQGTGAADDSGLPNDRFFAVRPEGSVSTLKIQRTERGDSAVYLCASSMGGHRREEQYFGPGTRLTVT.

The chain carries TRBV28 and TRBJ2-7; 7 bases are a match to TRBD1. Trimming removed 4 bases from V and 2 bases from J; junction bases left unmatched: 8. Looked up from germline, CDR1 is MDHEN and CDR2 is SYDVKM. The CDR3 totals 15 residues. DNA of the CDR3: TGTGCCAGCAGTTCCTACGGGGACAGTACCTACGAGCAGTACTTC. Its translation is CASSSYGDSTYEQYF.

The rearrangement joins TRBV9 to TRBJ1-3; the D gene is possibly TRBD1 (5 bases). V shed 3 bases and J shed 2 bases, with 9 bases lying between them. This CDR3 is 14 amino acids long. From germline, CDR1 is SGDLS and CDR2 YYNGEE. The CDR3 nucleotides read TGTGCCAGCAGCGGGGGGGTACCTGGAAACACCATATATTTT. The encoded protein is CASSGGVPGNTIYF. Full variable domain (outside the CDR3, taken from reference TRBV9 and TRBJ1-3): DSGVTQTPKHLITATGQRVTLRCSPRSGDLSVYWYQQSLDQGLQFLIQYYNGEERAKGNILERFSAQQFPDLHSELNLSSLELGDSALYFCASSGGVPGNTIYFGEGSWLTVV.